This TCR beta chain derives from a study of PD-1 blockade in mismatch repair-deficient tumors. Study results and caveats: After pembrolizumab, tumor-resident clones rose rapidly, then generally contracted before radiologic responses.

Worth noting for this clone: Its cognate antigen is unknown.

Every patient had mismatch repair deficiency by PCR or immunohistochemistry. TCRs were sequenced from three patients responding to pembrolizumab. This table comes from immunoSEQ multiplex PCR, and its TCRdb copy is limited to in-frame clones, with some not included. The table lists 120,000 or so clones, roughly nine tenths of them singletons. This sample comprised peripheral blood, obtained 44 weeks after starting pembrolizumab. The TCR comes from an adult with mismatch repair-deficient cancer.

The CDR3 region has the DNA TGTGCCAGCAGTTTATTCGGGCAGGTCGCGGAACCCCGTTACAATGAGCAGTTCTTC. It codes for CASSLFGQVAEPRYNEQFF. The gene calls are TRBV27 and TRBJ2-1; D is ambiguous. CDR1 is MNHEY, CDR2 SMNVEV, per germline (reference sequence). Trimming removed 1 base from V and 4 bases from J, with 23 bases in between. This CDR3 comprises 19 residues.